One and the same sample provided the 7 T cell receptor beta chains below, sequenced in a study of beta chain features in type 1 diabetes. As every portion of the isolated RNA was reverse transcribed, the sequencing read expressed TCRB transcripts. Sequenced by immunoSEQ multiplex PCR; TCRdb stores in-frame clones only, minus some. The repertoire holds about 450,000 clones, with about an eighth as singletons. Sequences were obtained from naive CD4+ T cells from blood. The source is a woman in her late teens or twenties in good health.

As for this clone: Other DNA sequences in the same sample also yield this CDR3. This chain connects TRBV29-1 to TRBJ2-5, with 7 bases lining up with TRBD2. V lost 4 bases to trimming and J lost 9 bases; unmatched junction nucleotides: 8. In germline, CDR1 is SQVTM, CDR2 ANQGSEA. This CDR3 has 12 residues. In nucleotides, the CDR3 is TGCAGCGTTGTGGGAGGGTTTGTGGCCCAGTACTTC. This gives the protein CSVVGGFVAQYF. The full variable domain, with the rest looked up from reference TRBV29-1 and TRBJ2-5, is SAVISQKPSRDICQRGTSLTIQCQVDSQVTMMFWYRQQPGQSLTLIATANQGSEATYESGFVIDKFPISRPNLTFSTLTVSNMSPEDSSIYLCSVVGGFVAQYFGPGTRLLVL.

V is TRBV18 and J is TRBJ1-4; 7 nucleotides match TRBD1. After removal of 5 bases from V and 8 bases from J, the junction contained 8 bases not matched to a gene. The CDR3 contains 14 residues. Looked up from germline, CDR1 is KGHSH and CDR2 is LQKENI. The CDR3 DNA is TGTGCCAGCTCATCGAACCACAGGGGAGAAAAACTGTTTTTT. The encoded protein is CASSSNHRGEKLFF. Filled out from reference TRBV18 and TRBJ1-4, the complete variable domain reads NAGVMQNPRHLVRRRGQEARLRCSPMKGHSHVYWYRQLPEEGLKFMVYLQKENIIDESGMPKERFSAEFPKEGPSILRIQQVVRGDSAAYFCASSSNHRGEKLFFGSGTQLSVL.

The gene calls are TRBV29-1 and TRBJ2-5, with D perhaps being TRBD1 or TRBD2 (6 bases each). The CDR3 covers 15 residues. V was pared by 7 bases and J by 10 bases, with 28 bases between. Germline V CDR1 and CDR2: SQVTM, ANQGSEA. CDR3 coding DNA: TGCAGCGCACTATATGACAGGCTGAAGAGGGGGGTCCAGTACTTC. Translating gives CSALYDRLKRGVQYF. Full variable domain (missing parts from reference TRBV29-1 and TRBJ2-5): SAVISQKPSRDICQRGTSLTIQCQVDSQVTMMFWYRQQPGQSLTLIATANQGSEATYESGFVIDKFPISRPNLTFSTLTVSNMSPEDSSIYLCSALYDRLKRGVQYFGPGTRLLVL.

This clone has a handful of counts. This chain uses TRBV7-2 with TRBJ2-1; D remains ambiguous. V was clipped by 6 bases and J by 5 bases, with 17 bases between them. In germline, CDR1 is SGHTA, CDR2 FQGNSA. The CDR3 consists of 15 residues. The DNA for the CDR3 is TGTGCCAGCAGTGTAGCTGCAACCTTAAACAATGAGCAGTTCTTC. Protein: CASSVAATLNNEQFF.

The CDR3 DNA is TGTGCCTGGACCTTAGGAAGCGTTGGCAATCAGCCCCAGCATTTT. This translates into CAWTLGSVGNQPQHF. The gene calls are TRBV30 and TRBJ1-5; D gene uncertain. V lost 4 bases to trimming and J lost 2 bases, with 15 bases between them. CDR1 is GTSNPN, CDR2 SVGIG, per germline (reference sequence). The CDR3 is 15 residues long.

V usage is TRBV27 and J usage is TRBJ1-4; TRBD1 might be the D (5 bases). The CDR3 extends over 15 amino acids. Trimming removed 6 bases from V and 0 bases from J, with 11 bases in between. Germline CDR1 is MNHEY and CDR2 is SMNVEV (reference sequence). The CDR3 coding sequence is TGTGCCAGCAGGCCGGGGACGGCAACTAATGAAAAACTGTTTTTT. Amino acid sequence: CASRPGTATNEKLFF.

This rearrangement joins TRBV15 to TRBJ2-7; 10 bases fit TRBD1. Germline V gene sequence: CDR1 LNHNV, CDR2 YYDKDF (reference sequence). This CDR3 is 17 amino acids long. J lost 2 bases, V lost 0 bases, and 7 bases had no gene match. CDR3 region: CATSRDRDRGFPYEQYF. CDR3 DNA sequence: TGTGCCACCAGCAGAGATCGGGACAGGGGTTTTCCCTACGAGCAGTACTTC.